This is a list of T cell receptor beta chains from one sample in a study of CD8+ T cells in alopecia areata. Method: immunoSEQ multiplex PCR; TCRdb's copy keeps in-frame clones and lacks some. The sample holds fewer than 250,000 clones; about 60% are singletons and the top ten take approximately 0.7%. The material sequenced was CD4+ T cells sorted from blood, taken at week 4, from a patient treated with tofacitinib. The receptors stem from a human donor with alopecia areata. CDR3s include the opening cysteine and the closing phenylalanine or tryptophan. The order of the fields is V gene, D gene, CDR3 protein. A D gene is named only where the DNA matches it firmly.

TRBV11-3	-	CASSFSTGELFF
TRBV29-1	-	CSVDLAGIGNEQFF
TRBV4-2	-	CASSQLSRLTDTQYF
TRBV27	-	CASRSGGGRYQPQHF
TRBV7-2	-	CASSKGVWQSF
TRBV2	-	CASSRSGHINYEQYF
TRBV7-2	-	CASSLVSGRAGQPQHF
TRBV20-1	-	CSVGRGNGYTF
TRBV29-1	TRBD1	CSVNRGDTEAFF
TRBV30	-	CAWSPLRAGNTIYF